This T cell receptor beta chain originates from a study of cytomegalovirus exposure and HLA in healthy donors. Study observations and caveats: An analysis that came later showed most CMV-associated TCR beta chains appearing HLA-restricted. Cytomegalovirus-associated TCR beta chains were listed, numbering 150 to 200. Cytomegalovirus status was reportedly diagnosed by the classifier with high sensitivity and specificity.

V dropped 4 bases and J dropped 4; count of bases not matched to a gene: 5. The germline gives CDR1 MRHNA, CDR2 SNTAGT. This CDR3 is 15 amino acids long. About this clone: The antigen is undetermined.

PCR involved 60 Vbeta and 13 Jbeta primers. Produced via immunoSEQ multiplex PCR; TCRdb's table is partial and in-frame only. Counted here are 60,000 to 70,000 clones, 68% occurring once; the ten biggest clones make up around 17%. The receptor was isolated from a man between 35 and 55 years old in good health and CMV-seropositive. The chain is built from TRBV6-4 and TRBJ2-3, with 10 bases that match TRBD2. Input material: PBMCs. CDR3 protein: CASSVSGGSSDTQYF. The DNA of the CDR3 is TGTGCCAGCAGTGTTAGCGGGGGGAGCTCAGATACGCAGTATTTT.